This T cell receptor beta chain was observed in a study of long-term antiretroviral therapy in people with HIV. Study information: The earliest samples came from an era when ART typically awaited falling CD4 counts.

At least two post-ART and at least one pre-ART PBMC sample were available for each donor. immunoSEQ v3.0 was run at survey level. The method was immunoSEQ multiplex PCR; TCRdb's version includes in-frame clones alone and lacks a portion of them. The table lists approximately 24,000 clones, around four fifths of them singletons, with 3.5% to 5% in the top ten. Germline V gene sequence: CDR1 MDHEN, CDR2 SYDVKM. The CDR3 has 12 amino acids. V dropped 6 bases and J dropped 5 bases, with 10 bases sitting between them. The TCR was taken from a man aged 30 to 39 with HIV. The input for sequencing was unsorted PBMCs, taken about 6.1 years after starting antiretroviral therapy. The J gene is TRBJ2-5, the V gene TRBV28; D unclear. This CDR3 reads CASRGRKETQYF. CDR3 coding DNA: TGTGCCAGCAGGGGCCGTAAGGAGACCCAGTACTTC. Based on the CDR3 plus reference TRBV28 and TRBJ2-5, the full variable domain is DVKVTQSSRYLVKRTGEKVFLECVQDMDHENMFWYRQDPGLGLRLIYFSYDVKMKEKGDIPEGYSVSREKKERFSLILESASTNQTSMYLCASRGRKETQYFGPGTRLLVL.